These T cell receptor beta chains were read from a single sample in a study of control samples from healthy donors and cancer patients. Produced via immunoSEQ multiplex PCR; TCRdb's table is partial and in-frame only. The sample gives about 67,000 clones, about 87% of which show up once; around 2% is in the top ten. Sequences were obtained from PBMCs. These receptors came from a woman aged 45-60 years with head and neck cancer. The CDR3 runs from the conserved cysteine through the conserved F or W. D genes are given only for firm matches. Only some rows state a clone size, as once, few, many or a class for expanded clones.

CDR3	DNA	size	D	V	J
CASGTTGEKLFF	TGTGCCAGCGGCACGACAGGGGAAAAACTGTTTTTT	-	TRBD1	TRBV6-6	TRBJ1-4
CAITQGSSPYTEAFF	TGTGCCATCACCCAGGGTTCTAGCCCTTACACTGAAGCTTTCTTT	-	-	TRBV10-3	TRBJ1-1
CASRVQGSHEQYF	TGTGCCAGCAGGGTACAGGGGAGCCACGAGCAGTACTTC	few	TRBD1	TRBV28	TRBJ2-7
CASSLDGASYNEQFF	TGTGCCAGCAGCTTAGACGGGGCCTCCTACAATGAGCAGTTCTTC	-	-	TRBV11-2	TRBJ2-1
CASEDYNEQFF	TGTGCTAGTGAGGACTACAATGAGCAGTTCTTC	few	-	TRBV12-5	TRBJ2-1
CASSAGQENTEAFF	TGTGCCAGCAGTGCCGGACAGGAGAACACTGAAGCTTTCTTT	medium-sized	TRBD1	TRBV6-4	TRBJ1-1
CASSVLGPGNGYTF	TGTGCCAGCAGTGTATTAGGGCCAGGGAATGGCTACACCTTC	-	-	TRBV2	TRBJ1-2
CASRQGNNQPQHF	TGCGCCAGCAGGCAGGGAAACAATCAGCCCCAGCATTTT	-	-	TRBV10-2	TRBJ1-5
CARTVYEQYF	TGCGCCAGGACAGTTTACGAGCAGTACTTC	-	-	TRBV5-1	TRBJ2-7
CASRAPGQGAGTLHF	TGTGCCAGCAGAGCCCCGGGACAGGGAGCCGGGACCCTCCACTTT	-	TRBD1	TRBV28	TRBJ1-6
CASSEGTAGTDTQYF	TGCGCCAGCAGTGAAGGGACAGCAGGCACAGATACGCAGTATTTT	-	TRBD1	TRBV10-1	TRBJ2-3
CASSPNPRTAGNTIYF	TGTGCCAGCAGCCCAAACCCTCGGACCGCTGGAAACACCATATATTTT	once	-	TRBV5-4	TRBJ1-3
CATSRETGGTDTQYF	TGTGCCACCAGCAGAGAGACAGGGGGCACAGATACGCAGTATTTT	-	TRBD1	TRBV15	TRBJ2-3
CASSEAAGSLYF	TGTGCCAGCAGTGAAGCAGCAGGGAGCCTGTACTTC	-	-	TRBV2	TRBJ2-7
CASSPPGGDRRSGYTF	TGTGCCAGCAGTCCCCCCGGCGGAGATCGGAGATCCGGCTACACCTTC	once	-	TRBV28	TRBJ1-2
CASRSGGTNTGELFF	TGTGCCAGTAGATCCGGGGGGACGAACACCGGGGAGCTGTTTTTT	-	TRBD2	TRBV19	TRBJ2-2
CASSAQGTTDTQYF	TGTGCCAGCAGTGCCCAGGGAACCACAGATACGCAGTATTTT	-	-	TRBV2	TRBJ2-3
CASSLGGGQPQHF	TGCGCCAGCAGCTTGGGGGGCGGGCAGCCCCAGCATTTT	once	-	TRBV5-1	TRBJ1-5
CATSPQAGATDTQYF	TGTGCCACCAGCCCCCAGGCAGGGGCCACAGATACGCAGTATTTT	few	-	TRBV15	TRBJ2-3
CASSVGYGYTF	TGTGCCAGCTCGGTTGGGTATGGCTACACCTTC	once	-	TRBV2	TRBJ1-2
CASSSPGRQETQYF	TGCGCCAGCAGCTCCCCGGGCCGCCAGGAGACCCAGTACTTC	-	-	TRBV5-1	TRBJ2-5
CASSLSGYSYGYTF	TGTGCCAGCAGTTTATCAGGTTACAGCTATGGCTACACCTTC	-	-	TRBV27	TRBJ1-2
CASSYGAQGYGYGYTF	TGTGCCAGCAGTTACGGAGCACAGGGATACGGCTATGGCTACACCTTC	-	-	TRBV6-5	TRBJ1-2
CASSRGLEQFF	TGTGCCAGCAGTCGGGGTCTTGAGCAGTTCTTC	-	-	TRBV6-6	TRBJ2-1
CASSPGGAKGYTF	TGTGCCAGCAGCCCAGGGGGCGCTAAGGGCTACACCTTC	-	TRBD1	TRBV28	TRBJ1-2
CASTRGLNYGYTF	TGTGCCAGCACGCGGGGCCTCAATTATGGCTACACCTTC	-	-	TRBV28	TRBJ1-2
CASSPTGEGEKLFF	TGTGCCAGCAGCCCGACAGGGGAGGGTGAAAAACTGTTTTTT	-	TRBD1	TRBV27	TRBJ1-4
CASSLEAARANSPLHF	TGTGCCAGCAGCTTGGAGGCCGCCAGGGCCAATTCACCCCTCCACTTT	-	-	TRBV5-6	TRBJ1-6
CASSWGTGNTGELFF	TGTGCCAGCAGCTGGGGGACAGGGAACACCGGGGAGCTGTTTTTT	-	TRBD1	TRBV11-2	TRBJ2-2
CASSLKGGGDYEQYF	TGTGCCAGCAGTTTAAAGGGGGGAGGGGACTACGAGCAGTACTTC	once	-	TRBV27	TRBJ2-7
CASSLGGLSTEAFF	TGTGCCAGCAGTTTGGGGGGGTTGAGCACTGAAGCTTTCTTT	-	-	TRBV27	TRBJ1-1
CASSDHRTGQQSYEQYF	TGCGCCAGCAGTGACCACAGGACAGGGCAACAAAGCTACGAGCAGTACTTC	-	TRBD1	TRBV10-2	TRBJ2-7
CASSYSTGAEAFF	TGTGCCAGCAGTTACAGTACCGGGGCTGAAGCTTTCTTT	once	-	TRBV6-5	TRBJ1-1
CASSQAPTLDRASYEQYF	TGTGCCAGCAGCCAAGCTCCCACCCTCGACAGGGCATCCTACGAGCAGTACTTC	-	TRBD1	TRBV3-1/TRBV3-2	TRBJ2-7
CASSIDSAGPNEQFF	TGTGCCAGTAGTATAGATTCGGCAGGGCCCAATGAGCAGTTCTTC	-	-	TRBV19	TRBJ2-1
CASSLLQVNSPLHF	TGCGCCAGCAGCTTGCTACAGGTGAATTCACCCCTCCACTTT	-	-	TRBV5-1	TRBJ1-6
CASSQDRGQPQHF	TGCGCCAGCAGCCAAGATAGGGGACAGCCCCAGCATTTT	-	-	TRBV4-3	TRBJ1-5
CASSLDPSGVSTDTQYF	TGCGCCAGCAGCTTGGACCCTAGCGGGGTGAGCACAGATACGCAGTATTTT	-	TRBD2	TRBV5-1	TRBJ2-3
CASSTRGYDTEAFF	TGTGCCAGTAGTACCAGGGGTTATGACACTGAAGCTTTCTTT	-	-	TRBV19	TRBJ1-1
CASSHQGGYNEQFF	TGTGCCAGCAGCCACCAGGGAGGGTACAATGAGCAGTTCTTC	-	TRBD2	TRBV27	TRBJ2-1
CASSSGVLNTEAFF	TGTGCCAGCAGCTCAGGGGTCTTGAACACTGAAGCTTTCTTT	once	-	TRBV5-4	TRBJ1-1
CASSYGTAFDTQYF	TGTGCCAGCAGCTACGGGACTGCATTTGATACGCAGTATTTT	-	-	TRBV11-2	TRBJ2-3
CASSQGGVRLNTEAFF	TGCGCCAGCAGCCAAGGGGGAGTCAGACTTAACACTGAAGCTTTCTTT	-	-	TRBV4-1	TRBJ1-1
CASSPDGGNQPQHF	TGCGCCAGCAGCCCGGATGGGGGAAATCAGCCCCAGCATTTT	-	-	TRBV5-1	TRBJ1-5
CASSLSGEQETQYF	TGTGCCAGCAGTTTGTCCGGAGAACAAGAGACCCAGTACTTC	-	-	TRBV27	TRBJ2-5
CASSPASGGPTGEQFF	TGTGCCAGCAGCCCGGCTAGCGGGGGACCCACGGGAGAGCAGTTCTTC	once	TRBD2	TRBV7-8	TRBJ2-1
CASSPGSSYNSPLHF	TGTGCCAGCAGCCCCGGGAGCTCCTATAATTCACCCCTCCACTTT	few	-	TRBV7-9	TRBJ1-6
CASSEAGGRDGYTF	TGTGCCAGCAGTGAAGCGGGGGGGCGAGATGGCTACACCTTC	-	-	TRBV6-1	TRBJ1-2